The subject of this entry is one T cell receptor beta chain. Its cognate antigen is unknown. The data were obtained in a study of T cells in tuberculosis. About the research overall: In South Africa, adults with active tuberculosis were compared with IGRA-negative and latently infected IGRA-positive adolescents.

Time point defined: new active TB diagnosis, blood taken before or within 7 days of starting treatment. HIV-seronegative South African adults aged 18 years or older had newly diagnosed active tuberculosis. Each patient had positive sputum smear microscopy and/or positive culture. TCRdb's copy holds only in-frame clones and misses some; the assay was immunoSEQ multiplex PCR. The sample records tens of thousands of clones, around 94% being singletons. The study's findings and limits: GEM motif frequencies gave less than 75% accuracy; the GMM repertoire gave 80% to 90%.

The CDR3 is made up of 16 amino acids. Per the germline V gene, CDR1 is SGHRS and CDR2 is YFSETQ. V shed 0 bases and J 8 bases; nucleotides not matched to a gene: 4. The sequencing here drew on PBMCs, taken at tuberculosis diagnosis. This clonotype was obtained from an adult with tuberculosis. The V call is TRBV5-1, the J call TRBJ1-6; 11 bases map to TRBD1. CDR3 DNA sequence: TGCGCCAGCAGCTTGGCCACGGGACAGGGGGATTCACCCCTCCACTTT. Translated: CASSLATGQGDSPLHF.